What follows describes a single TCR beta chain. These data are taken from a study of identical twins. A universal primer binding site was introduced by template switching. The final cDNA contained unique molecular identifiers. TCRdb passed the 5' RACE reads through MiXCR, listing each CDR3 protein once. The data show 200,000 to 250,000 distinct CDR3 sequences, with 7.5% seen just once and less than 2% held by the top ten. V was pared by 3 bases and J by 5 bases, with 3 bases of the junction left unmatched. The CDR3 has 15 amino acids. CDR1 and CDR2 from the germline V gene are MNHEY and SMNVEV (reference sequence). This same sample was also taken into another study, of yellow fever vaccine responses in identical twins. That work contributes: Twins' vaccine T cell response reportedly gave the appearance of partial convergence and partial personalization.

Sequencing used memory (CD45RO+) T cells sorted from blood. The chain employs TRBV27 and TRBJ1-5; 11 nucleotides line up with TRBD1. The TCR originated in a woman aged 18-29 years in good health. The CDR3 here is CASSFRDRGDQPQHF. The CDR3 DNA follows: TGTGCCAGCAGTTTTCGGGACAGGGGGGATCAGCCCCAGCATTTT.